This T cell receptor beta chain comes out of a study of Ad26.COV2.S vaccination and SARS-CoV-2 variants. About the research overall: Donor allocation was to the COV1001 Ad26.COV2.S trial arm. Study-level points and caveats: Whether participants received vaccine or placebo, their non-spike TCR breadth was similar. Reportedly, spike-specific CD8+ and CD4+ T cell responses achieved substantial breadth once vaccination had taken place.

The germline V gene has CDR1 MNHEY and CDR2 SVGEGT. Trimming shortened V by 5 bases and J by 5 bases, and 12 bases separated the two germline ends. This CDR3 spans 13 amino acids. Here immunoSEQ multiplex PCR was the method, and the copy in TCRdb shows in-frame clones only, minus some. The sample has about 680,000 clones, more than 80% seen once. Regarding treatment: around 19 received Ad26.COV2.S at low or high dose, single or two shots; about 5 received placebo; per-sample allocation not given. Following the first vaccine or placebo injection, samples were taken on day 63. This clone was seen only a few times. Its antigen is unidentified.

V and J are TRBV6-2 or TRBV6-3 and TRBJ1-1; a possible D gene is TRBD1 (6 bases). The source of this sequence is a person between 18 and 60 years old who received the Ad26.COV2.S COVID-19 vaccine or a placebo. Sequences were derived from peripheral blood, sampled in a trial of Ad26.COV2.S vaccine versus placebo. The CDR3 spells CASSLGGWTEAFF. The CDR3 region has the DNA TGTGCCAGCAGTCTAGGGGGGTGGACTGAAGCTTTCTTT.